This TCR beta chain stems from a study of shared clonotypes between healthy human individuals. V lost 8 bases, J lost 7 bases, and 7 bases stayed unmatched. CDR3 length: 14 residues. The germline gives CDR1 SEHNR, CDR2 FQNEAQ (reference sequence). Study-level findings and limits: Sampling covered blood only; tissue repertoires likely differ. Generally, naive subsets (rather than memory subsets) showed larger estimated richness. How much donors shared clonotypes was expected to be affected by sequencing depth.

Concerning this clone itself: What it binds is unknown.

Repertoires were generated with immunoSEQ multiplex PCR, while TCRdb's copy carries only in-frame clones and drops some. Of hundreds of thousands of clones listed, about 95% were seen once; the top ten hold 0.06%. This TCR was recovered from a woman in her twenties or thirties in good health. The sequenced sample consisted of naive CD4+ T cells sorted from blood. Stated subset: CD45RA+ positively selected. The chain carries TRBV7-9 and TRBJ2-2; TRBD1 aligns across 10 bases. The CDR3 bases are TGTGCCAGCCCAGACAGGGGGCGTAACGGGGAGCTGTTTTTT. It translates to CASPDRGRNGELFF.